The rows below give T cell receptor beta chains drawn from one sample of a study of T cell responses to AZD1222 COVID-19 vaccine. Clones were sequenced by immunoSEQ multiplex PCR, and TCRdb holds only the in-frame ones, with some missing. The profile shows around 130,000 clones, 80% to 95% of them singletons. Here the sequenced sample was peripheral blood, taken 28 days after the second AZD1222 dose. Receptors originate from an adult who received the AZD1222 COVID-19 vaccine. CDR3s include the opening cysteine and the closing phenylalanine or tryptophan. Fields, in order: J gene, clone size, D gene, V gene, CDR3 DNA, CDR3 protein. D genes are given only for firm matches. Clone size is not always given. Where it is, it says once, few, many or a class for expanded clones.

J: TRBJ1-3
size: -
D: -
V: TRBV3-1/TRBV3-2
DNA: TGTGCCAGCAGCCCTCCCGGAGGGGCAGGAAACACCATATATTTT
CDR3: CASSPPGGAGNTIYF

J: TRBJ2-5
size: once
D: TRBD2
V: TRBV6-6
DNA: TGTGCCAGCAGTTACTCGAACAGCGGGGGGGCCCCGGGGTACTTC
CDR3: CASSYSNSGGAPGYF

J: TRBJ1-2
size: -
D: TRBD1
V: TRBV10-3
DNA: TGTGCCATCAGTCCTAGTGGGACAGGGGGGGAGATCTATGGCTACACCTTC
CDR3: CAISPSGTGGEIYGYTF

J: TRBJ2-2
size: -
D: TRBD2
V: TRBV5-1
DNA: TGCGCCAGCAGCCGGGGACTAGCGGGGGCCGCGGTCACCGGGGAGCTGTTTTTT
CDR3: CASSRGLAGAAVTGELFF

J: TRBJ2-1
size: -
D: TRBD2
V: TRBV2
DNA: TGTGCCAGCAGGGTGACGGGAGGGCCGCGCAATGAGCAGTTCTTC
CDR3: CASRVTGGPRNEQFF

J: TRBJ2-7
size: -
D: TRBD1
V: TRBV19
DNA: TGTGCCAGTAGTATAGATCTAATTGGGACAGGGGGCATGGACGAGCAGTACTTC
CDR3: CASSIDLIGTGGMDEQYF

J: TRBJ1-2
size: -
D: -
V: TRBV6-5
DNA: TGTGCCAGCAGTTACTCCAGGACAGCTCAATATGGCTACACCTTC
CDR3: CASSYSRTAQYGYTF

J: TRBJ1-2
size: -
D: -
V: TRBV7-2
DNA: TGTGCCAGCAGCTTTTCGGAGGGTGGTGGCTACACCTTC
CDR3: CASSFSEGGGYTF

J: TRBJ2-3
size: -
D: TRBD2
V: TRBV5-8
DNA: TGTGCCAGCAGCGTCGGGACTAGCGGGGGGGGCACAGATACGCAGTATTTT
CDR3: CASSVGTSGGGTDTQYF

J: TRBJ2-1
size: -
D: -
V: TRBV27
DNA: TGTGCCAGCAGTCCCCGGACTCGCAATGAGCAGTTCTTC
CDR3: CASSPRTRNEQFF

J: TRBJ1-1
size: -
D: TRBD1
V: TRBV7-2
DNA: TGTGCCAGCAGAGACAGGGGTTCGAGCACTGAAGCTTTCTTT
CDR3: CASRDRGSSTEAFF

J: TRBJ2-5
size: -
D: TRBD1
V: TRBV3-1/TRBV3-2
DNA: TGTGCCAGCAGCCGGTTGGTAGGGGGCGGTGAGACCCAGTACTTC
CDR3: CASSRLVGGGETQYF

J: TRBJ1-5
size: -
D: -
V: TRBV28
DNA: TGTGCCAGCAGTTTGGTAAGGGGGTTGCGCAATCAGCCCCAGCATTTT
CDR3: CASSLVRGLRNQPQHF

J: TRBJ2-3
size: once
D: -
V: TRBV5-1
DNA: TGCGCCAGCAGTTCTATAGCGGGCACAGATACGCAGTATTTT
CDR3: CASSSIAGTDTQYF

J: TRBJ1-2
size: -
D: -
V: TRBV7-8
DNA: TGTGCCAGCAGCTTAGGACGGACCTATGGCTACACCTTC
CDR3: CASSLGRTYGYTF

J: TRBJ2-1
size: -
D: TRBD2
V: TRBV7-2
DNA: TGTGCCAGCAGCCCAACTAGCGGGGCCTACAATGAGCAGTTCTTC
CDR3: CASSPTSGAYNEQFF

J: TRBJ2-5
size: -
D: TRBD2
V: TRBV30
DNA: TGTGCCTGGAGCCCCGGGACTAGGGGGCAAGAGACCCAGTACTTC
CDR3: CAWSPGTRGQETQYF

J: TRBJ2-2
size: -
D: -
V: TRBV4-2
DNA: TGTGCCAGCAGCCGGGGTCCCACTAACACCGGGGAGCTGTTTTTT
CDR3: CASSRGPTNTGELFF

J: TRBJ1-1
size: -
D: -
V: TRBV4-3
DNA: TGCGCCAGCAGCCAAGATTCCTCCCCCGGTAGATTGAACACTGAAGCTTTCTTT
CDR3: CASSQDSSPGRLNTEAFF

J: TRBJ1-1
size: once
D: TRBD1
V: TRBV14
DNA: TGTGCCAGCAGCCAAGTCCCGGGACAGACGAAAACGAACACTGAAGCTTTCTTT
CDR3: CASSQVPGQTKTNTEAFF

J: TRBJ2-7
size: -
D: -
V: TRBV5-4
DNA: TGTGCCAGCAGCTTGGTTGCGGGGAACTCCTACGAGCAGTACTTC
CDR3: CASSLVAGNSYEQYF

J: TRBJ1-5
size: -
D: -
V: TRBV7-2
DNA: TGTGCCAGCAGCTTAGGTAGGCCGTTAAATCAGCCCCAGCATTTT
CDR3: CASSLGRPLNQPQHF

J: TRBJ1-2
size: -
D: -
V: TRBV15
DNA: TGTGCCACCAGCAGAGTAGAGGTGCGCGGCTACACCTTC
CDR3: CATSRVEVRGYTF

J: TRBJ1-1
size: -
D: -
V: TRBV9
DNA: TGTGCCAGCAGCAGAATGGGTCCGCAGAACACTGAAGCTTTCTTT
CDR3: CASSRMGPQNTEAFF

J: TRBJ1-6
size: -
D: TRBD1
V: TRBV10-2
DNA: TGCGCCAGCACCTCGACAGGGTCCAATTCACCCCTCCACTTT
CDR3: CASTSTGSNSPLHF

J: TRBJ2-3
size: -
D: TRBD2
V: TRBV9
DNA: TGTGCCAGCAGCGTAGGGCTAGCGGGGGGGCTTGGGGGCACAGATACGCAGTATTTT
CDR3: CASSVGLAGGLGGTDTQYF

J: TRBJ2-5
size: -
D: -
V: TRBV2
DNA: TGTGCCAGCACCCACGATCCGGGGCGGGAGACCCAGTACTTC
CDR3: CASTHDPGRETQYF

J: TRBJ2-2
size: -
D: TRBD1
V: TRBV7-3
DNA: TGTGCCAGCAGGACAGGGGGGTCGAACACCGGGGAGCTGTTTTTT
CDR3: CASRTGGSNTGELFF

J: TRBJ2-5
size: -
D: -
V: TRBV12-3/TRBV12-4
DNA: TGTGCCAGCAGCCCAACAGGGTTCGTGACCCAGTACTTC
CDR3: CASSPTGFVTQYF

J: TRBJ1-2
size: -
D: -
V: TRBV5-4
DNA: TGTGCCAGCAGCTTATATGGCTACACCTTC
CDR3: CASSLYGYTF

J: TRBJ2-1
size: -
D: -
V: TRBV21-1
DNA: TGTGCCAGCAGCAAAGCGCGGCCTTGGTGGTACAATGAGCAGTTCTTC
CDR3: CASSKARPWWYNEQFF

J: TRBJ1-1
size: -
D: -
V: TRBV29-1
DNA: TGCAGCGTCTACGTACAGGGTAACACTGAAGCTTTCTTT
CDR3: CSVYVQGNTEAFF

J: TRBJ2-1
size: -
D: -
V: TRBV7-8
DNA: TGTGCCAGCAGCCCTACGCCAGGAATTGAGCAGTTCTTC
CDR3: CASSPTPGIEQFF